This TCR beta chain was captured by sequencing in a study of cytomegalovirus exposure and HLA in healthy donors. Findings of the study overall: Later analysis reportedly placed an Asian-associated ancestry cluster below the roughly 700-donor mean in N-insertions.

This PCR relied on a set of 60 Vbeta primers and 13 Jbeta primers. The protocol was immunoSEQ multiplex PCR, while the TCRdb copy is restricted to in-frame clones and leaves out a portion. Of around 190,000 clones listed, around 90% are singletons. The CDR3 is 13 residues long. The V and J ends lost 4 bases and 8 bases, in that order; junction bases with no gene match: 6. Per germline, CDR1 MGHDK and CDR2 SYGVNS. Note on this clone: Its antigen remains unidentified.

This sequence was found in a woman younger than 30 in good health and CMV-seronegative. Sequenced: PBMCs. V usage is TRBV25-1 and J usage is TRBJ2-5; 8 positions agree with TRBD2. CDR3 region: CASSGQGTRTQYF. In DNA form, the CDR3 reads TGTGCCAGCAGTGGGCAGGGGACTAGAACCCAGTACTTC.